This TCR beta chain was captured by sequencing in a study of blood T cell repertoires in COVID-19. As handled by the study authors: Amplification with reference gene primers provided the estimates of nucleated cell counts. Clones were sequenced by immunoSEQ multiplex PCR, and TCRdb holds only the in-frame ones, with some missing. The V and J calls and clone size are taken from that table; D and trimming were inferred from the DNA. The table lists about 180,000 clones, about 88% of them singletons. This clone was observed a few times. The sequencing input was peripheral blood. This clonotype was obtained from a woman aged 30 to 39 with active or convalescent COVID-19.

The CDR3 spells CASSRDSSANGYTF. The CDR3 coding sequence is TGTGCCAGCAGCCGAGACTCTTCCGCGAATGGCTACACCTTC. This chain joins TRBV7-9 and TRBJ1-2; D call uncertain. Germline CDR1 and CDR2: SEHNR and FQNEAQ (reference sequence). This CDR3 comprises 14 residues. With 5 bases removed from V and 6 bases from J, the gap between germline ends came to 16 bases.